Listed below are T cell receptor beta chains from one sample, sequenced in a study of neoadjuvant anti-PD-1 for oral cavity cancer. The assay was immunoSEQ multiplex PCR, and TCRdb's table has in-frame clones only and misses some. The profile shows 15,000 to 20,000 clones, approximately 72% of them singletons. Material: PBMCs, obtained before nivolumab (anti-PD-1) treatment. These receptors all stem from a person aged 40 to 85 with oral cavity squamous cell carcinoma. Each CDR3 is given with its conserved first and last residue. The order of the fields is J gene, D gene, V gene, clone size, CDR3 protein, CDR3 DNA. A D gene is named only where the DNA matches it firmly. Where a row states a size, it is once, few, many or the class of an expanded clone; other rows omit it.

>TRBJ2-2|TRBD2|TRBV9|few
CASSVELAVNTGELFF
TGTGCCAGCAGCGTAGAACTAGCGGTAAACACCGGGGAGCTGTTTTTT
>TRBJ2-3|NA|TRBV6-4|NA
CASSGQDTDTQYF
TGTGCCAGCAGTGGTCAAGACACAGATACGCAGTATTTT
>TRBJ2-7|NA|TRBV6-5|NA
CASSYSVVGTEQYF
TGTGCCAGCAGTTACTCGGTTGTCGGGACGGAGCAGTACTTC
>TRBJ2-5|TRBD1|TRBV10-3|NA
CAISAPDRAQETQYF
TGTGCCATCAGTGCTCCCGACAGGGCCCAAGAGACCCAGTACTTC
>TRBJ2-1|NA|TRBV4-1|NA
CASSQEGQVDSYNEQFF
TGCGCCAGCAGCCAAGAGGGGCAGGTTGACTCCTACAATGAGCAGTTCTTC
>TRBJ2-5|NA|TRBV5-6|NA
CASSMGLWNQETQYF
TGTGCCAGCAGCATGGGACTTTGGAACCAAGAGACCCAGTACTTC
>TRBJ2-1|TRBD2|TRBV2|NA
CASSYGSGSARNEQFF
TGTGCCAGCAGCTACGGAAGCGGGAGTGCTCGGAATGAGCAGTTCTTC
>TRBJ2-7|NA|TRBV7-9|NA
CASSPQGGAIEQYF
TGTGCCAGCAGCCCCCAGGGGGGGGCAATCGAGCAGTACTTC
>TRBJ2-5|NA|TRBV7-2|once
CASSPRTGETQYF
TGTGCCAGCAGCCCGAGGACGGGAGAGACCCAGTACTTC
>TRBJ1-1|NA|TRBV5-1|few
CASSLRREGAEAFF
TGCGCCAGCAGCTTGAGGAGGGAAGGAGCTGAAGCTTTCTTT
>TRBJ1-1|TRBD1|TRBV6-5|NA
CASSTGQGKAFF
TGTGCCAGCAGTACGGGACAGGGCAAAGCTTTCTTT
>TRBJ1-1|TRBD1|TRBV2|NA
CASRAQGGTEAFF
TGTGCCAGCAGGGCACAGGGGGGGACTGAAGCTTTCTTT
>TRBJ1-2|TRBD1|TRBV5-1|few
CASSSGQESYGYTF
TGCGCCAGCAGCTCGGGACAGGAGAGCTATGGCTACACCTTC
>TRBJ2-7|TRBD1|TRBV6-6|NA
CASSSRTGSNEQYF
TGTGCCAGCAGTTCCCGGACAGGCTCCAACGAGCAGTACTTC
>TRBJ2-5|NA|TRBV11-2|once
CASSFGGPQETQYF
TGTGCCAGCAGCTTTGGGGGACCCCAAGAGACCCAGTACTTC
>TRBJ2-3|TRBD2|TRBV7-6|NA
CASSPLGLAGGTQYF
TGTGCCAGCAGCCCTCTCGGACTAGCGGGGGGGACGCAGTATTTT
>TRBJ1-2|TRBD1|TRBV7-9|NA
CASSLEGTGVGYTF
TGTGCCAGCAGCTTAGAAGGGACAGGGGTCGGCTACACCTTC
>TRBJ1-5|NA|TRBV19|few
CASSIFGAQPQHF
TGTGCCAGTAGTATTTTTGGGGCACAGCCCCAGCATTTT
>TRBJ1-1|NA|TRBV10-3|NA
CAIGISRDTEAFF
TGTGCCATCGGGATTTCTAGGGACACTGAAGCTTTCTTT
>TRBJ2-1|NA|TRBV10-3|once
CAISESDNEQFF
TGTGCCATCAGTGAGTCGGACAATGAGCAGTTCTTC
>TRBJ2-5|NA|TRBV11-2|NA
CASSSGQGGETQYF
TGTGCCAGCAGCTCTGGCCAGGGAGGAGAGACCCAGTACTTC
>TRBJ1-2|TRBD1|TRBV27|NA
CASSLQGAGGYTF
TGTGCCAGCAGTTTACAGGGGGCGGGCGGCTACACCTTC
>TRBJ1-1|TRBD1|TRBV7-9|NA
CASSLGGQEPEAFF
TGTGCCAGCAGCTTAGGGGGACAGGAACCTGAAGCTTTCTTT
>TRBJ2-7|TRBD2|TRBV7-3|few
CASSLRRGNEQYF
TGTGCCAGCAGCTTAAGGCGGGGGAACGAGCAGTACTTC
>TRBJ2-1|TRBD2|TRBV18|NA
CASSPPAGGGDNEQFF
TGTGCCAGCTCACCACCGGCGGGAGGCGGGGATAATGAGCAGTTCTTC
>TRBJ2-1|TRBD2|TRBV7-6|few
CASSEGLAGYNEQFF
TGTGCCAGCAGCGAGGGACTAGCGGGGTACAATGAGCAGTTCTTC
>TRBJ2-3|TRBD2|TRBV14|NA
CASSQGSSGMYSTDTQYF
TGTGCCAGCAGCCAAGGGAGTAGCGGGATGTATAGCACAGATACGCAGTATTTT
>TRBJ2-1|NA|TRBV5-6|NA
CASSLEGGYNEQFF
TGTGCCAGCAGCTTGGAGGGCGGATACAATGAGCAGTTCTTC
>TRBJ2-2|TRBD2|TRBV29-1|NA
CSGDLAGLNTGELFF
TGCAGCGGAGATCTAGCGGGACTGAACACCGGGGAGCTGTTTTTT